Below, one TCR beta chain is given with its context. Distinct nucleotide sequences in the sample also encode this CDR3. Profiling relied on immunoSEQ multiplex PCR, and the TCRdb table lists in-frame clones only, not all of them. The repertoire holds around 690,000 clones, with 90% as singletons. Losses at the gene ends were 6 bases for V and 1 base for J; bases not matched to a gene: 12. The CDR3 sequence is 16 residues long. Per germline, CDR1 MNHEY and CDR2 SMNVEV (reference sequence). The data were obtained in a study of shared clonotypes between healthy human individuals. Study as a whole: Aged 18 to 49, the donors were a couple of women and a few men.

Sequenced sample: memory CD8+ T cells from PBMCs. Subset: CD45RO+ cells pooled with CCR7-negative TemRA cells. The chain joins TRBV27 to TRBJ2-7, with 7 bases fitting TRBD1. The TCR sequence derives from a man aged 18-30 years in good health. Some clones in this sample may be carry-over from other donors' samples. CDR3 DNA: TGTGCCAGCAGCCCCTCTTCGGGACAGTTTTCCTACGAGCAGTACTTC. Translating gives CASSPSSGQFSYEQYF.